Listed below are T cell receptor beta chains from one sample, sequenced in a study of T-cell reconstitution after alpha-beta-depleted transplantation in children. TCRdb re-analysed the PCR reads in MiXCR, keeping a single row per CDR3 protein. The sample lists approximately 500,000 distinct CDR3 sequences; 25% to 30% were seen once. This specimen was PBMCs, taken before TCRalphabeta/CD19-depleted stem cell transplant. These receptors came from a boy less than two years old with Wiskott-Aldrich syndrome, due to receive a stem cell transplant. The CDR3 runs from the conserved cysteine through the conserved F or W. D genes are given only for firm matches. Where a row states a size, it is once, few, many or the class of an expanded clone; other rows omit it.

d_call: NA; v_call: TRBV7-9; j_call: TRBJ2-1; clone_size: few; cdr3_nt: TGTGCCAGCAGCGGGGGGCCGGGGAGCTCCTACAATGAGCAGTTCTTC; cdr3_aa: CASSGGPGSSYNEQFF
d_call: NA; v_call: TRBV5-1; j_call: TRBJ2-6; clone_size: NA; cdr3_nt: TGCGCCAGCAGCTTGTGGTCTACATCCTCTGGGGCCAACGTCCTGACTTTC; cdr3_aa: CASSLWSTSSGANVLTF
d_call: NA; v_call: TRBV7-2; j_call: TRBJ1-1; clone_size: few; cdr3_nt: TGTGCCAGCAGCTATACCCCAGAGATGAACACTGAAGCTTTCTTT; cdr3_aa: CASSYTPEMNTEAFF
d_call: TRBD2; v_call: TRBV18; j_call: TRBJ2-1; clone_size: NA; cdr3_nt: TGTGCCAGCTCACCGATTATAGCGGGAGGGCATAATGAGCAGTTCTTC; cdr3_aa: CASSPIIAGGHNEQFF
d_call: TRBD1; v_call: TRBV5-1; j_call: TRBJ1-2; clone_size: NA; cdr3_nt: TGCGCCAGCAGCTTGATGGGGACAGGGCTTGGCTACACCTTC; cdr3_aa: CASSLMGTGLGYTF
d_call: NA; v_call: TRBV6-4; j_call: TRBJ2-3; clone_size: NA; cdr3_nt: TGTGCCAGCAGTGACTCGCAGGGCACAGATACGCAGTATTTT; cdr3_aa: CASSDSQGTDTQYF
d_call: NA; v_call: TRBV15; j_call: TRBJ1-3; clone_size: NA; cdr3_nt: TGTGCCACGCGGGTCCCCTCTGGAAACACCATATATTTT; cdr3_aa: CATRVPSGNTIYF
d_call: NA; v_call: TRBV6-5; j_call: TRBJ2-2; clone_size: many; cdr3_nt: TGTGCCAGCAGTTCAGTAGCGGCGAACACCGGGGAGCTGTTTTTT; cdr3_aa: CASSSVAANTGELFF
d_call: NA; v_call: TRBV5-1; j_call: TRBJ2-3; clone_size: few; cdr3_nt: TGCGCCAGCAGTCAGGACCTTCTTAGCACAGATACGCAGTATTTT; cdr3_aa: CASSQDLLSTDTQYF
d_call: TRBD2; v_call: TRBV2; j_call: TRBJ2-1; clone_size: NA; cdr3_nt: TGTGCCAGCAGTTTACTTCTGGCTAGCGGGGGGTCCTACAATGAGCAGTTCTTC; cdr3_aa: CASSLLLASGGSYNEQFF